One sample yielded the 26 T cell receptor beta chains listed below, sequenced in a study of CD8+ T cells in alopecia areata. Sequencing templates came from extracted RNA that was reverse transcribed into cDNA. Clones were read by immunoSEQ multiplex PCR, and TCRdb kept only the in-frame ones, dropping some. This table holds 50,000 to 70,000 clones, around 44% found once. The specimen sequenced was NKG2D-low CD8+ T cells sorted from blood. These receptors came from a human donor with alopecia areata.

The gene calls are TRBV29-1 and TRBJ1-1, with D unclear. The CDR3 is 12 amino acids. Per the germline V gene, CDR1 is SQVTM and CDR2 is ANQGSEA. Between the trimmed V and J ends, which lost 5 bases and 0 bases, there was a span of 7 bases. DNA of the CDR3: TGCAGCGTTACGGCGTTGAACACTGAAGCTTTCTTT. As protein: CSVTALNTEAFF.

In this sample, this clone turned up a few times. The chain combines TRBV14 with TRBJ2-1; 12 positions match TRBD2. This CDR3 contains 15 residues. Germline loops: CDR1 SGHDN, CDR2 FVKESK. Trimming cost V 3 bases and J 8 bases; bases outside gene matches: 5. The CDR3 is CASSQTSGSSDEQFF. CDR3 bases: TGTGCCAGCAGCCAGACTAGCGGGAGTTCCGATGAGCAGTTCTTC.

The J gene is TRBJ2-3, the V gene TRBV27; TRBD2 aligns across 9 bases. V was clipped by 8 bases and J by 6 bases; unmatched bases: 6. Germline loops: CDR1 MNHEY, CDR2 SMNVEV (reference sequence). The CDR3 loop spans 13 amino acids. The DNA for the CDR3 is TGTGCCAGCTCCCTAGCGGGATTGGATACGCAGTATTTT. Its protein product is CASSLAGLDTQYF.

The chain is built from TRBV13 and TRBJ2-5; either TRBD1 or TRBD2 may supply D (5 bases each). V was shortened by 6 bases and J by 2 bases, with 16 bases between the two germline ends. This CDR3 comprises 15 residues. Per germline, CDR1 PRHDT and CDR2 FYEKMQ (reference sequence). The DNA of the CDR3 is TGTGCCAGCAGTCCCCGGGACCAAAAGCAAGAGACCCAGTACTTC. This translates into CASSPRDQKQETQYF.

The CDR3 reads CASSDLAGEGEQFF. The CDR3 DNA reads as TGTGCCAGCAGCGACTTAGCGGGAGAAGGTGAGCAGTTCTTC. The rearrangement uses TRBV2 and TRBJ2-1; 9 positions match TRBD2. The CDR3 covers 14 residues. Germline values: CDR1 SNHLY, CDR2 FYNNEI. J lost 9 bases, V lost 6 bases, and 9 bases had no gene match.

The rearrangement uses TRBV5-1 and TRBJ2-5; 8 positions agree with TRBD2. The CDR3 sequence is 16 residues long. Germline CDR1 is SGHRS and CDR2 is YFSETQ. V was pared by 0 bases and J by 1 base, with 5 bases of the junction left unmatched. The DNA for the CDR3 is TGCGCCAGCAGCTTGGCAGCGGGGGCCCCCCAAGAGACCCAGTACTTC. It specifies CASSLAAGAPQETQYF.

Comment on this clone: A read error may account for a junction end that differs from germline. The chain has TRBV4-1 and TRBJ1-1; D remains unclear. Per germline, CDR1 MGHRA and CDR2 YSYEKL. The CDR3 has 14 residues. The DNA of the CDR3 is TGCGCGAGCAGCCCCTCGGAGTGGGACACTGAAGCTTTCTTT. This sequence encodes CASSPSEWDTEAFF.

This chain uses TRBV7-6 with TRBJ2-3; 8 bases fit TRBD2. Germline V gives CDR1 SGHVS, CDR2 FNYEAQ. The CDR3 extends over 17 amino acids. V shed 2 bases, J shed 6 bases, and the junction held 13 bases outside the gene matches. This CDR3 reads CASSLFVVERGTDTQYF. The CDR3 DNA sequence: TGTGCCAGCAGCTTATTTGTCGTGGAGCGGGGGACGGATACGCAGTATTTT.

The sample holds a few counts of this clone. This chain connects TRBV6-5 to TRBJ1-2, with D tentatively TRBD1 (6 bases). Per the germline V gene, CDR1 is MNHEY and CDR2 is SVGAGI. Trimming shortened V by 6 bases and J by 5 bases, and 16 bases separated the two germline ends. The CDR3 runs 14 residues. CDR3 region: CASSQRGAIYGYTF. CDR3 DNA: TGTGCCAGCAGCCAGAGGGGGGCGATTTATGGCTACACCTTC.

The chain uses TRBV6-6 and TRBJ2-7, with D uncertain. CDR3 size: 14 residues. The germline V gene has CDR1 MNHNY and CDR2 SVGAGI (reference sequence). Trimming stripped 11 bases from V and 0 bases from J, with 17 bases between. CDR3 DNA sequence: TGTGCCCTCCCGTCGGCAGGAAACTCCTACGAGCAGTACTTC. Translated: CALPSAGNSYEQYF.

The chain has TRBV5-4 and TRBJ1-2; 9 positions agree with TRBD1. Germline CDR1 SGHNT, CDR2 YYREEE (reference sequence). The CDR3 covers 13 residues. The J segment lost 8 bases and the V segment lost 6 bases, leaving 8 bases of the junction unmatched. The DNA of the CDR3 is TGTGCCAGCACGGCCACAGGGGGCGTGGGCTACACCTTC. Residues: CASTATGGVGYTF.

J is TRBJ2-7 and V is TRBV5-4; 7 bases match TRBD2. CDR1 and CDR2 (germline): SGHNT, YYREEE (reference sequence). The CDR3 is 13 residues long. The trim removed 5 bases at V and 2 bases at J, leaving 4 bases unmatched. The CDR3 nucleotides read TGTGCCAGCAGTCATCGGGGGGCCTACGAGCAGTACTTC. It yields the protein CASSHRGAYEQYF. Together with reference TRBV5-4 and TRBJ2-7, the CDR3 gives the full variable domain: ETGVTQSPTHLIKTRGQQVTLRCSSQSGHNTVSWYQQALGQGPQFIFQYYREEENGRGNFPPRFSGLQFPNYSSELNVNALELDDSALYLCASSHRGAYEQYFGPGTRLTVT.

This clone was counted a few times. The chain has TRBV2 and TRBJ2-7; D remains ambiguous. From germline, CDR1 is SNHLY and CDR2 FYNNEI. Trimming took off 3 bases at V and 7 bases at J, with 13 bases between the two ends. CDR3 length: 13 residues. CDR3 protein: CASSDIPKSEQYF. In DNA form, the CDR3 reads TGTGCCAGCAGTGATATTCCTAAGTCGGAGCAGTACTTC.

This clone has just a few counts. The gene calls are TRBV29-1 and TRBJ1-2, with D possibly being TRBD1 (6 bases). The CDR3 has 13 amino acids. Germline V lookup: CDR1 SQVTM, CDR2 ANQGSEA. Trimming cost V 3 bases and J 4 bases, with 12 bases left between them. The CDR3 here is CSVDRGLVYGYTF. Here the CDR3 DNA reads TGCAGCGTTGACAGGGGTCTAGTCTATGGCTACACCTTC.

There are a few counts of this clone. The CDR3 DNA reads TGTGCCAGTAGTATGGGTCAGCGCTCCTACAATGAGCAGTTCTTC. Its translation: CASSMGQRSYNEQFF. The genes are TRBV19 and TRBJ2-1; no definite D call. Germline values: CDR1 LNHDA, CDR2 SQIVND (reference sequence). V was cut by 3 bases and J by 0 bases, with 9 bases left in between. CDR3 length equals 15 residues.

V gene TRBV4-3 combines with J gene TRBJ2-3; D gene uncertain. The V gene's germline CDR1 is LGHNA and CDR2 YSLEER. Trimming pared 4 bases from V and 2 bases from J, leaving 7 bases between. The CDR3 totals 13 residues. The CDR3 here is CASSLMPTDTQYF. The CDR3 coding sequence is TGCGCCAGCAGCCTCATGCCCACAGATACGCAGTATTTT.

This clone was picked up a small number of times. The chain joins TRBV29-1 to TRBJ2-1, with unresolved D. Germline V gene data show CDR1 as SQVTM and CDR2 as ANQGSEA. Trimming shortened V by 2 bases and J by 12 bases, and 8 bases separated the two germline ends. This CDR3 has 10 residues. The CDR3 coding sequence is TGCAGCGTTGAAAGGTCTGGGCAGTTCTTC. This translates into CSVERSGQFF.

J is TRBJ2-7 and V is TRBV4-2; a possible D gene is TRBD1 (6 bases). The CDR3 extends over 12 amino acids. Germline assignment: CDR1 LGHNA and CDR2 YNFKEQ. V gave up 4 bases and J gave up 4 bases, with 8 bases separating them. The DNA for the CDR3 is TGTGCCAGCAGCCCGGACAGATACGAGCAGTACTTC. Its protein product is CASSPDRYEQYF.

This clone was recorded a few times. The chain combines TRBV23-1 with TRBJ2-1; a possible D gene is TRBD1 (6 bases). TRBV23-1 is designated an ORF whose function remains uncertain. This CDR3 has 14 residues. Trimming removed 6 bases from V and 7 bases from J, with 16 bases in between. The CDR3 coding sequence is TGCGCCAGCAGAGCGAACGGGACACCTAATGAGCAGTTCTTC. Protein product: CASRANGTPNEQFF.

The V gene is TRBV7-9, the J gene TRBJ2-5, with unresolved D. Germline V gene data show CDR1 as SEHNR and CDR2 as FQNEAQ (reference sequence). Between the trimmed V and J ends, which lost 4 bases and 2 bases, there was a span of 8 bases. CDR3 length: 13 residues. The CDR3: CASSSDGQETQYF. For the CDR3, the DNA is TGTGCCAGCAGCTCCGACGGACAAGAGACCCAGTACTTC.

In regard to this clone: Other DNA sequences within the sample encode an identical CDR3. The CDR3 DNA follows: TGTGCCAGCAGTCTAGGGCCGGGAGGCGAGCAGTACTTC. It specifies CASSLGPGGEQYF. The chain recombines TRBV27 with TRBJ2-7, with 7 positions matching TRBD2. CDR1 and CDR2 from the germline V gene are MNHEY and SMNVEV (reference sequence). The CDR3 spans 13 residues. V lost 5 bases, J lost 6 bases, and 7 bases stayed unmatched.

The rearrangement links TRBV28 to TRBJ2-5; D not certain. This CDR3 contains 13 residues. Trimming left V 4 bases short and J 5 bases short, with 11 bases between. CDR1 is MDHEN and CDR2 is SYDVKM in the germline V gene. The CDR3, as DNA: TGTGCCAGCAGTTCCCTAGAGATGGAGACCCAGTACTTC. It is translated as CASSSLEMETQYF. Full variable domain (outside the CDR3, taken from reference TRBV28 and TRBJ2-5): DVKVTQSSRYLVKRTGEKVFLECVQDMDHENMFWYRQDPGLGLRLIYFSYDVKMKEKGDIPEGYSVSREKKERFSLILESASTNQTSMYLCASSSLEMETQYFGPGTRLLVL.

This clone showed up just a few times. The gene calls are TRBV7-9 and TRBJ2-3, with 8 positions matching TRBD2. CDR1 is SEHNR, CDR2 FQNEAQ, per germline (reference sequence). The length of the CDR3 is 15 residues. V lost 5 bases, J lost 6 bases, and 10 bases stayed unmatched. CDR3 region: CASSRIRGGFDTQYF. The CDR3 region has the DNA TGTGCCAGCAGCCGGATTCGGGGGGGCTTCGATACGCAGTATTTT. Using reference TRBV7-9 and TRBJ2-3 for the parts outside the CDR3, the full variable domain is DTGVSQNPRHKITKRGQNVTFRCDPISEHNRLYWYRQTLGQGPEFLTYFQNEAQLEKSRLLSDRFSAERPKGSFSTLEIQRTEQGDSAMYLCASSRIRGGFDTQYFGPGTRLTVL.

This chain uses TRBV28 with TRBJ2-5; tentative D call: TRBD1 (6 bases). Trimming took 2 bases from V and 4 from J, leaving 17 bases between them. The CDR3 contains 16 residues. Germline CDR1 is MDHEN and CDR2 is SYDVKM. CDR3: CASSLPELGAAETQYF. The CDR3 nucleotides read TGTGCCAGCAGTTTACCCGAATTGGGGGCTGCAGAGACCCAGTACTTC.

The chain carries TRBV5-1 and TRBJ2-6; no definite D call. Trimming took off 2 bases at V and 4 bases at J, with 4 bases between the two ends. This CDR3 is built from 13 residues. Per the germline V gene, CDR1 is SGHRS and CDR2 is YFSETQ. The CDR3 sequence: CASSLPGANVLTF. The CDR3 DNA sequence: TGCGCCAGCAGCTTACCCGGGGCCAACGTCCTGACTTTC.

DNA of the CDR3: TGTGCCAGCAGCCAACAGGGGCTGAACACTGAAGCTTTCTTT. Its translation is CASSQQGLNTEAFF. The J gene is TRBJ1-1, the V gene TRBV6-5; the match to TRBD1 covers 7 bases. The CDR3 runs to 14 residues. Germline-derived CDR1 and CDR2 are MNHEY and SVGAGI. The J segment lost 0 bases and the V segment lost 6 bases, leaving 4 bases of the junction unmatched.